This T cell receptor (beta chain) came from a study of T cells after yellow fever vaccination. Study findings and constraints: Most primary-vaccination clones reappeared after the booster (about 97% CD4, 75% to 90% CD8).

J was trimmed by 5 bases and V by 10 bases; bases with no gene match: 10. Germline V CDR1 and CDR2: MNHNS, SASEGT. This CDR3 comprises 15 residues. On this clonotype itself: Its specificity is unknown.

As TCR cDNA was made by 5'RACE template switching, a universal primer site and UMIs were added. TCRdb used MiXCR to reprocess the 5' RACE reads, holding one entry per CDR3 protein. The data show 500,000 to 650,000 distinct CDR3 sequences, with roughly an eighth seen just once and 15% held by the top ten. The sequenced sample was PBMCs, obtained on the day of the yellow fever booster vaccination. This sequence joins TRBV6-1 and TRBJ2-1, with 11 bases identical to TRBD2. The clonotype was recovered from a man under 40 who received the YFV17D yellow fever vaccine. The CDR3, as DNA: TGTGCCACTTGCCCCCGGGGACTAGCGGACAATGAGCAGTTCTTC. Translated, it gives CATCPRGLADNEQFF.